The entry below describes one TCR beta chain. Its specificity is unknown. The data belong to a study of siplizumab effects on memory and regulatory T cells. About 9.8 x 10^4 TCR templates per sample were sequenced. Here immunoSEQ multiplex PCR was the method, and the copy in TCRdb shows in-frame clones only, minus some. The table has about 100,000 clones, approximately 92% seen once; the top ten hold over 0.12%. Whole-study results and caveats: Proliferating siplizumab-culture Treg suppressive function went unconfirmed. The mean Treg-derived percentage of mappable alloreactive CD4+ clones was about 70% with siplizumab compared with 25% to 30% in controls. Apparently more diverse than memory cells, naive T cells also seemed major alloresponse contributors.

Germline V gene data show CDR1 as SNHLY and CDR2 as FYNNEI. V lost 6 bases and J lost 3, with 9 bases in between. The CDR3 sequence is 13 residues long. The chain has TRBV2 and TRBJ1-5; no reliable D call. Input material: CD4+ T cells sorted from blood. This clonotype was sampled from a human donor in good health. Here the CDR3 reads CASRGVNNQPQHF. The CDR3 DNA sequence: TGTGCCAGCAGGGGTGTGAACAATCAGCCCCAGCATTTT.